Listed below are T cell receptor beta chains from one sample, sequenced in a study of blood T cells in healthy people across ages. A single record per CDR3 protein comes from TCRdb applying MiXCR to the 5' RACE reads. This table holds over 1.5 million distinct CDR3 sequences, roughly 52% found once. Sequencing input: blood. All receptors come from a woman aged 40 to 50 in good health. Both conserved end residues are part of each CDR3. The D gene is left open where the match is weak. Only some rows state a clone size, as once, few, many or a class for expanded clones.

TRBV12-3/TRBV12-4,NA,TRBJ2-1,TRBD1,CASSLGQGRYFSYEQFF,TGTGCCAGCAGCCTGGGACAGGGACGGTATTTTTCCTACGAGCAGTTCTTC
TRBV12-3/TRBV12-4,NA,TRBJ2-4,TRBD1,CASSLQGAGDIQYF,TGTGCCAGCAGTTTACAGGGGGCCGGAGACATTCAGTACTTC
TRBV7-9,NA,TRBJ1-5,NA,CASSLGGLHQPQHF,TGTGCCAGCAGCCTAGGGGGGTTACATCAGCCCCAGCATTTT
TRBV7-9,NA,TRBJ2-1,TRBD2,CASSLAPAGSFEQFF,TGTGCCAGCAGCTTAGCCCCAGCGGGGTCTTTTGAGCAGTTCTTC
TRBV9,NA,TRBJ2-7,TRBD2,CASSVGAGGNEQYF,TGTGCCAGCAGCGTAGGCGCGGGGGGGAACGAGCAGTACTTC
TRBV6-5,NA,TRBJ1-6,NA,CASSYQVGTRNSPLHF,TGTGCCAGCAGTTACCAGGTGGGGACTCGGAATTCACCCCTCCACTTT
TRBV6-6,few,TRBJ1-5,TRBD1,CASRLPGQQYQPQHF,TGTGCCAGCAGGCTCCCGGGACAGCAATATCAGCCCCAGCATTTT
TRBV18,NA,TRBJ1-5,NA,CASSRANQPQHF,TGTGCCAGCTCACGGGCCAATCAGCCCCAGCATTTT
TRBV13,NA,TRBJ2-5,NA,CASSPTGTYPKETQYF,TGTGCCAGCAGCCCGACTGGCACGTACCCCAAAGAGACCCAGTACTTC
TRBV6-2/TRBV6-3,NA,TRBJ2-3,TRBD2,CASRFGLAGLITDTQYF,TGTGCCAGCAGATTTGGACTAGCGGGGCTCATCACAGATACGCAGTATTTT
TRBV4-2,few,TRBJ1-5,NA,CASSQDGQSNQPQHF,TGTGCCAGCAGCCAAGACGGACAGAGCAATCAGCCCCAGCATTTT
TRBV29-1,few,TRBJ1-2,NA,CSDLSPTWGYTF,TGCAGCGACCTATCACCGACGTGGGGCTACACCTTC
TRBV9,few,TRBJ2-1,TRBD2,CASRGGGLAGIDYNEQFF,TGTGCCAGCAGAGGGGGAGGCCTAGCGGGTATAGACTACAATGAGCAGTTCTTC
TRBV6-1,NA,TRBJ2-7,NA,CASTNRGGTYEQYF,TGTGCCAGCACCAACAGAGGGGGTACCTACGAGCAGTACTTC
TRBV7-8,few,TRBJ2-3,NA,CASSLGAGTVIGYF,TGTGCCAGCAGCTTAGGAGCGGGGACAGTTATAGGGTATTTT
TRBV28,few,TRBJ2-1,TRBD2,CATFPSGGANEQFF,TGTGCCACCTTTCCCAGCGGGGGGGCGAATGAGCAGTTCTTC
TRBV27,NA,TRBJ2-5,NA,CASSLHQTVKETQYF,TGTGCCAGCAGTTTACATCAGACAGTGAAAGAGACCCAGTACTTC
TRBV12-3/TRBV12-4,NA,TRBJ2-7,TRBD1,CASSRAGQGISPRAYNEQYF,TGTGCCAGCAGCCGAGCCGGACAGGGTATATCCCCTAGGGCCTACAATGAGCAGTACTTC
TRBV20-1,NA,TRBJ1-6,NA,CSAQESSYNSPLHF,TGCAGTGCGCAGGAGAGCTCCTATAATTCACCCCTCCACTTT
TRBV7-2,NA,TRBJ2-5,NA,CASSLSPSGYQETQYF,TGTGCCAGCAGCTTATCCCCCAGCGGGTACCAAGAGACCCAGTACTTC
TRBV6-6,once,TRBJ1-1,TRBD1,CASSSRDSWNTEAFF,TGTGCCAGCAGTTCCCGGGACAGCTGGAACACTGAAGCTTTCTTT
TRBV6-2/TRBV6-3,NA,TRBJ2-6,NA,CASSPRLGTFNVLTF,TGTGCCAGCAGCCCCCGACTAGGAACTTTTAACGTCCTGACTTTC
TRBV6-5,NA,TRBJ2-1,NA,CASSNRPTANSYEQFF,TGTGCCAGCAGTAACCGACCGACGGCCAACTCCTACGAGCAGTTCTTC